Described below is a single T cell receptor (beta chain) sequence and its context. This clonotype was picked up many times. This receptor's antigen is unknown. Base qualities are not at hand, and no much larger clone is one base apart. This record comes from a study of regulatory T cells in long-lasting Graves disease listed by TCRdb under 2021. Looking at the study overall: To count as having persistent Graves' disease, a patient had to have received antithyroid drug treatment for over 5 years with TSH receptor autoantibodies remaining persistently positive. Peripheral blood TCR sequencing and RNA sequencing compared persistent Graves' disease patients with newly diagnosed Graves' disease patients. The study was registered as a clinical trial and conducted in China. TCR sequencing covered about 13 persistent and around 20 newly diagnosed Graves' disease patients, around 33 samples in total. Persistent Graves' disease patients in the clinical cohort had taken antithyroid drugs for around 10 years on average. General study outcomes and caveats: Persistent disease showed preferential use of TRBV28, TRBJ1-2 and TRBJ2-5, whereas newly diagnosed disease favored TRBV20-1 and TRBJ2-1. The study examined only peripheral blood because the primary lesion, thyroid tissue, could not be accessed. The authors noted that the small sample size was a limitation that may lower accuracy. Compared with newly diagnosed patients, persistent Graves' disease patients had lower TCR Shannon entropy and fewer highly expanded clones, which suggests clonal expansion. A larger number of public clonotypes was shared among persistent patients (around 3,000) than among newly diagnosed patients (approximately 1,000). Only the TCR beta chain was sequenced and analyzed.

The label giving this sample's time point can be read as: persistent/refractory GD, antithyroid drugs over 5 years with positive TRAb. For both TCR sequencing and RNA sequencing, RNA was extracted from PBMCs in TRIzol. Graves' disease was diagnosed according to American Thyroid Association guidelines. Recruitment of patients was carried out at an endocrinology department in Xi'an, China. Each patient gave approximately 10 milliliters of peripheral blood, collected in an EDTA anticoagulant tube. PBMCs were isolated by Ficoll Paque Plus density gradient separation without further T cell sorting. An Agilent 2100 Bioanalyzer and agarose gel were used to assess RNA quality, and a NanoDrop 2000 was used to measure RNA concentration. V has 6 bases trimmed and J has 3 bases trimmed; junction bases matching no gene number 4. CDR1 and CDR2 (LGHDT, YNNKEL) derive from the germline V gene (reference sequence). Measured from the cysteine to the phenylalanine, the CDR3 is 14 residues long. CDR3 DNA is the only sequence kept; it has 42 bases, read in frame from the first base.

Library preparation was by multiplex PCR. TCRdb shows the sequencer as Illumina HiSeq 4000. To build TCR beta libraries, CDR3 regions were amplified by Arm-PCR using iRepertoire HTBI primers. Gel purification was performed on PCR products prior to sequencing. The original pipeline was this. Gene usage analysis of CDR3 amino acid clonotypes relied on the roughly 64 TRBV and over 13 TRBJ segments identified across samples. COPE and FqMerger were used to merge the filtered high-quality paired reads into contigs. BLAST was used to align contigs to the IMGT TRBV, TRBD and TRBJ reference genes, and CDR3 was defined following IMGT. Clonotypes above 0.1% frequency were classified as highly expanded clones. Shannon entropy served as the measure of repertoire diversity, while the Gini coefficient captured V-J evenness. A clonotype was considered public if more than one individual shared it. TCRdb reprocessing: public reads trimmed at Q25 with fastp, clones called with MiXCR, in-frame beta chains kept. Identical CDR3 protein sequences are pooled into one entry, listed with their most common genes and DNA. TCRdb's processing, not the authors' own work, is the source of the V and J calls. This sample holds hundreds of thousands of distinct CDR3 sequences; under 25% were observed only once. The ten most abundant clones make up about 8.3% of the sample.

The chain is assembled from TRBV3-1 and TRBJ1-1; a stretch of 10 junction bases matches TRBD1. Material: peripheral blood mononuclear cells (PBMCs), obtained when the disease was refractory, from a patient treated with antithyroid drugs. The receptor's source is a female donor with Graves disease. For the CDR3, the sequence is CASRRQGADTEAFF. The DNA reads TGTGCCAGCAGAAGACAGGGGGCGGACACTGAAGCTTTCTTT.